This entry features one TCR beta chain sequence. Original data processing: Estimated nucleated cell counts came from reference gene primer amplification. Assay used: immunoSEQ multiplex PCR; TCRdb lists only in-frame clones, some missing. V, J and clone size reflect that table, while D and trimming were determined from the DNA. The data show tens of thousands of clones, 81% seen once. The data were taken from a study of blood T cell repertoires in COVID-19. For the study at large: Acute-phase and convalescent COVID-19 samples originated in the United States, Italy and Spain. The analysed material was cDNA or gDNA that came from T cells, B-cell-depleted T cells, or PBMCs.

The V end was cut by 4 bases, the J end by 0 bases, with 7 bases between. The germline CDR1 and CDR2 sequences are SNHLY and FYNNEI. CDR3 length equals 15 residues. The chain combines TRBV2 with TRBJ2-6; possibly TRBD1 for D (5 bases). The TCR was taken from an elderly man with COVID-19, enrolled during active disease. What was sequenced was peripheral blood. CDR3 coding DNA: TGTGCCAGCAGTGGCCAGGGCTCTGGGGCCAACGTCCTGACTTTC. Its protein is CASSGQGSGANVLTF.